The 27 T cell receptor beta chains below all came from one sample that was sequenced in a study of T cell clonality in common variable immunodeficiency. Measured with immunoSEQ multiplex PCR; TCRdb has only the in-frame clones, and not every one. The table lists fewer than 75,000 clones, with no singletons. The sample was peripheral blood mononuclear cells. The source is a person aged 18-69 years in good health.

This clone was seen at least ten times. The read ends 3 residues early relative to the CDR3; the germline J gene fills the gap. The chain links TRBV19 to TRBJ1-5, with 8 bases matching TRBD1. Germline loops: CDR1 LNHDA, CDR2 SQIVND (reference sequence). The CDR3 has 16 residues. The J segment lost 2 bases and the V segment lost 1 base, leaving 4 bases of the junction unmatched. The part of the CDR3 DNA that was read is TGTGCCAGTAGTATAGGGACAGGGATTGGCAATCAGCCC. Residues: CASSIGTGIGNQP. The entire CDR3 protein is CASSIGTGIGNQPQHF.

A remark on this clone: The read gets to within 3 residues of the CDR3 end, and the germline J gene fills in the rest. The V and J genes are TRBV18 and TRBJ1-2, with D possibly being TRBD1 (5 bases). Germline CDR1 is KGHSH and CDR2 is LQKENI. CDR3 size: 14 residues. The DNA read from the CDR3 is TGTGCCAGCTCACCAAGGGGTAAGACAGATACC. Its protein product is CASSPRGKTDT. The entire CDR3 is CASSPRGKTDTYTF.

At least ten counts were recorded for this clone. The read gets to within 3 residues of the CDR3 end, and the germline J gene fills in the rest. The chain combines TRBV6-4 with TRBJ2-3; D remains ambiguous. Germline V gives CDR1 MRHNA, CDR2 SNTAGT. This CDR3 is 13 amino acids long. The V gene lost 3 bases and the J gene lost 0 bases, with 4 bases spanning the gap. The sequenced CDR3 bases are TGTGCCAGCAGTGAATCTAGCACAGATACG. It yields the protein CASSESSTDT. The full CDR3 reads CASSESSTDTQYF.

This clone was seen repeatedly, ten times or more. The read terminates 3 residues before the CDR3 end, so the remaining end is supplied by the germline J gene. The V and J genes are TRBV10-3 and TRBJ2-7, with a weak D call TRBD1 (8 bases). The length of the CDR3 is 15 residues. V was pared by 7 bases and J by 6 bases, with 22 bases between. Germline CDR1 and CDR2: ENHRY and SYGVKD. CDR3 loop: CAIKMQGAASGEQYF. The CDR3 DNA, read in part, is TGTGCCATCAAAATGCAGGGGGCGGCTAGCGGCGAG.

There are many counts of this clone. The read terminates 3 residues before the CDR3 end, so the remaining end is supplied by the germline J gene. This rearrangement joins TRBV7-3 to TRBJ1-2, with 8 bases fitting TRBD1. Germline V gives CDR1 SGHTA, CDR2 FQGTGA. The V gene end was trimmed by 5 bases and the J gene end by 5 bases; junction bases not matched to a gene: 7. There are 14 residues in the CDR3. The covered CDR3 bases are TGTGCCAGCAGCCACGGACAGGGCATTTATGGC. Its translation: CASSHGQGIYG. The CDR3 reads in full as CASSHGQGIYGYTF.

This clone was picked up many times. Coverage ceases 3 residues before the CDR3 finishes, and the germline J gene fills in the end. The genes are TRBV19 and TRBJ2-2; D ambiguous. The CDR3 totals 16 residues. V was trimmed by 4 bases and J by 5 bases, leaving 17 bases between them. CDR1 and CDR2 (germline): LNHDA, SQIVND (reference sequence). The CDR3 region is CASSNKVNTQTGELFF. The covered CDR3 bases are TGTGCCAGTAGTAACAAGGTCAACACCCAGACCGGGGAG.

This clone has a count of ten or more. The CDR3 extends 3 residues past the end of the read, so its final part is completed from the germline J gene. This chain connects TRBV20-1 to TRBJ1-5; TRBD1 matches 7 bases. Trimming took 5 bases from V and 4 from J; bases not matched to a gene: 11. The germline gives CDR1 DFQATT, CDR2 SNEGSKA (reference sequence). This CDR3 has 15 residues. Partial CDR3 DNA: TGCAGTGCTGGCCGACAGGGCCGATCAAATCAGCCC. Translating gives CSAGRQGRSNQP. The complete CDR3 protein is CSAGRQGRSNQPQHF.

This clone was counted at least ten times. The DNA ends 3 residues before the CDR3 does, and the rest of the CDR3 is filled in from the germline J gene. J is TRBJ2-3 and V is TRBV24-1; 11 positions agree with TRBD1. Germline V gene lookup returns CDR1 KGHDR and CDR2 SFDVKD. The CDR3 has 16 amino acids. The J segment lost 4 bases and the V segment lost 5 bases, leaving 7 bases of the junction unmatched. CDR3 DNA, as far as it was read: TGTGCCACCAGTGCCCCGGACAGGGGGCGGTCAGATACG. Translating it yields CATSAPDRGRSDT. The CDR3 in its entirety is CATSAPDRGRSDTQYF.

The table lists this clone with many counts. The observed sequence ends 3 residues before the CDR3 terminus, with the missing tail filled in from the germline J gene. V and J are TRBV7-2 and TRBJ1-1; D is ambiguous. This CDR3 spans 13 amino acids. The germline V gene encodes CDR1 SGHTA and CDR2 FQGNSA. Trimming stripped 0 bases from V and 7 bases from J, with 9 bases between. The DNA read from the CDR3 is TGTGCCAGCAGCTTAGCGAGCACGGGTGAA. This gives the protein CASSLASTGE. The complete CDR3 reads CASSLASTGEAFF.

The table lists this clone with many counts. The DNA ends 3 residues before the CDR3 does, and the rest of the CDR3 is filled in from the germline J gene. The V call is TRBV2, the J call TRBJ2-7, with 13 bases identical to TRBD2. After removal of 4 bases from V and 3 bases from J, the junction contained 3 bases not matched to a gene. Germline values: CDR1 SNHLY, CDR2 FYNNEI. This CDR3 comprises 15 residues. The covered CDR3 bases are TGTGCCAGCAGTGGGGGACTAGCGGGACTCTACGAG. Translating it yields CASSGGLAGLYE. The full CDR3 reads CASSGGLAGLYEQYF.

This clone was observed at least ten times. With the read ending 3 residues before the CDR3 end, the germline J gene is used to fill in that end. V and J are TRBV5-1 and TRBJ2-2; D ambiguous. Between the trimmed V and J ends, which lost 0 bases and 2 bases, there was a span of 8 bases. This CDR3 has 15 amino acids. Germline lookup yields CDR1 SGHRS and CDR2 YFSETQ. CDR3 in amino acids: CASSLDPVNTGELFF. CDR3 bases read: TGCGCCAGCAGCTTGGACCCAGTCAACACCGGGGAG.

This clone appeared many times. The read halts 3 residues ahead of the CDR3 end, with the missing end drawn from the germline J gene. J is TRBJ1-1 and V is TRBV20-1, with D unclear. Germline lookup yields CDR1 DFQATT and CDR2 SNEGSKA (reference sequence). The CDR3 sequence is 11 residues long. The CDR3 here is CSAEINSRAFF. Partial CDR3 DNA: TGCAGTGCTGAGATAAACTCGCGA.

This clone appeared many times. Coverage ceases 3 residues before the CDR3 finishes, and the germline J gene fills in the end. This chain joins TRBV29-1 and TRBJ1-2; 9 bases are shared with TRBD1. From germline, CDR1 is SQVTM and CDR2 ANQGSEA. The CDR3 totals 13 residues. V lost 7 bases to trimming and J lost 2 bases; unmatched junction nucleotides: 5. The DNA read from the CDR3 is TGCAGCGCCGGGACAGGGCACAACTATGGC. As protein: CSAGTGHNYG. The whole CDR3 protein is CSAGTGHNYGYTF.

A remark on this clone: Coverage ceases 3 residues before the CDR3 finishes, and the germline J gene fills in the end. V gene TRBV10-2 combines with J gene TRBJ2-1; 9 nucleotides align to TRBD2. Losses at the gene ends were 4 bases for V and 9 bases for J; bases not matched to a gene: 13. CDR3 size: 16 residues. Germline V gives CDR1 WSHSY, CDR2 SAAADI. CDR3 residues: CASSGRRSGGPGEQFF. The CDR3 DNA, read in part, is TGCGCCAGCAGTGGGCGCAGGAGCGGGGGGCCAGGTGAG.

This clone showed up many times. From the germline J gene comes the end of the CDR3, since the read stops 3 residues before it. The genes are TRBV5-1 and TRBJ1-2, with D possibly TRBD1 on 6 matching bases. The CDR3 sequence is 14 residues long. Trimming pared 5 bases from V and 2 bases from J, leaving 13 bases between. Germline V gene lookup returns CDR1 SGHRS and CDR2 YFSETQ. The covered CDR3 bases are TGCGCCAGCAGTTCCTCGACAGGAAACTATGGC. Translated: CASSSSTGNYG. The full CDR3 protein reads CASSSSTGNYGYTF.

This clone was found many times. The read is 3 residues too short to cover the CDR3 end, so that end is filled in from the germline J gene. V gene TRBV7-9 combines with J gene TRBJ2-5; no clear D gene. The V gene's germline CDR1 is SEHNR and CDR2 FQNEAQ (reference sequence). CDR3 length: 13 residues. Deletions cut 5 bases from V and 1 base from J, with 8 bases between. The DNA read from the CDR3 is TGTGCCAGCAGCCCTCAGGTCCAAGAGACC. It translates to CASSPQVQET. The whole CDR3 protein reads CASSPQVQETQYF.

The table lists this clone with many counts. The read is 3 residues too short to cover the CDR3 end, so that end is filled in from the germline J gene. The chain carries TRBV19 and TRBJ1-2; TRBD1 matches 10 bases. CDR3 length: 14 amino acids. CDR1 is LNHDA, CDR2 SQIVND, per germline (reference sequence). The CDR3 loop is CASSLRQGAGGYTF. The sequenced CDR3 bases are TGTGCCAGTAGTCTTCGACAGGGGGCTGGGGGC.

This clone was detected ten times or more. The read comes to an end 3 residues before the CDR3 does, leaving the germline J gene to fill in the end. The rearrangement joins TRBV5-1 to TRBJ2-5; TRBD2 matches at 10 bases. Germline values: CDR1 SGHRS, CDR2 YFSETQ. V gave up 2 bases and J gave up 5 bases; unmatched junction bases: 9. This CDR3 has 16 residues. The CDR3 region is CASSLGTAGGSETQYF. The covered CDR3 bases are TGCGCCAGCAGCTTAGGGACAGCGGGGGGGTCCGAGACC.

This clone was recorded at least ten times. The read stops 3 residues short of the end of the CDR3; the missing end is completed from the germline J gene. The chain links TRBV9 to TRBJ2-2; TRBD2 matches 7 bases. V lost 2 bases and J lost 4; bases outside the gene matches: 2. This CDR3 is built from 14 residues. Germline V CDR1 and CDR2: SGDLS, YYNGEE. The CDR3 region is CASSVPGGTGELFF. CDR3 bases read: TGTGCCAGCAGCGTTCCGGGGGGCACCGGGGAG.

In its sample, this clone was seen many times. The read ends 3 residues shy of where the CDR3 ends; the end is completed using the germline J gene. The V call is TRBV20-1, the J call TRBJ2-3; 9 nucleotides match TRBD2. Per the germline V gene, CDR1 is DFQATT and CDR2 is SNEGSKA (reference sequence). Losses at the gene ends were 3 bases for V and 3 bases for J; bases not matched to a gene: 7. This CDR3 comprises 15 residues. This CDR3 reads CSASSIAGVTDTQYF. The sequenced CDR3 bases are TGCAGTGCTAGCTCTATAGCGGGAGTGACAGATACG.

This clone was seen at least ten times. Sequencing ends 3 residues short of the CDR3 end; the germline J gene provides the rest. The rearrangement links TRBV30 to TRBJ1-2, with TRBD1 matching 9 bases. V lost 5 bases to trimming and J lost 7 bases; unmatched junction nucleotides: 5. Germline V gene lookup returns CDR1 GTSNPN and CDR2 SVGIG (reference sequence). This CDR3 has 12 amino acids. The part of the CDR3 DNA that was read is TGTGCCTGGGAGCCGGGACAGGGTGGC. Translated: CAWEPGQGG. The whole CDR3 is CAWEPGQGGYTF.

This clone came up many times. The CDR3 end falls 3 residues outside the read, so it is completed with the germline J gene. The rearrangement uses TRBV3-1 (or the pseudogene TRBV3-2) and TRBJ2-1; TRBD1 matches at 9 bases. Per the germline V gene, CDR1 is LGHDT and CDR2 is YNNKEL (reference sequence). V dropped 4 bases and J dropped 9; count of bases not matched to a gene: 13. The CDR3 contains 16 residues. The covered CDR3 bases are TGTGCCAGCAGCCCCCTTTCGGAGGACAGGGGCAGTGAG. It translates to CASSPLSEDRGSE. The entire CDR3 protein is CASSPLSEDRGSEQFF.

This clone was recorded at least ten times. The read ends 3 residues before the CDR3 terminus; that terminus is restored from the germline J gene. This chain connects TRBV7-9 to TRBJ1-2, with D maybe TRBD1 (6 bases). V lost 5 bases, J lost 7 bases, and 11 bases lay in between. CDR1 is SEHNR and CDR2 is FQNEAQ in the germline V gene (reference sequence). The CDR3 extends over 12 amino acids. The CDR3 is CASSSGQLGYTF. The DNA read from the CDR3 is TGTGCCAGCAGCAGCGGACAGCTTGGC.

This clone was observed at least ten times. The read comes to an end 3 residues before the CDR3 does, leaving the germline J gene to fill in the end. This rearrangement joins TRBV19 to TRBJ2-1; 8 nucleotides align to TRBD1. The CDR3 length is 13 residues. Per germline, CDR1 LNHDA and CDR2 SQIVND (reference sequence). Losses at the gene ends were 5 bases for V and 6 bases for J; bases not matched to a gene: 3. The covered CDR3 bases are TGTGCCAGTAGTCCCGGGACAGGCAATGAG. This translates into CASSPGTGNE. The whole CDR3 sequence is CASSPGTGNEQFF.

CDR3 sequence reads: CASSFGGSNQPQHF. The DNA read from the CDR3 is TGTGCCAGCAGCTTTGGGGGGAGCAATCAGCCC. This chain links TRBV5-8 with TRBJ1-5; TRBD1 is a possible D gene (5 bases). The read comes to an end 3 residues before the CDR3 does, leaving the germline J gene to fill in the end. V was trimmed by 2 bases and J by 1 base, leaving 7 bases between them. In germline, CDR1 is SGHTS, CDR2 YDEGEE. The length of the CDR3 is 14 residues.

This clone has ten or more counts. With the read ending 3 residues before the CDR3 end, the germline J gene is used to fill in that end. J is TRBJ2-1 and V is TRBV5-1; 14 positions agree with TRBD2. The germline gives CDR1 SGHRS, CDR2 YFSETQ. The CDR3 runs to 15 residues. The ends lost 4 bases at V and 5 bases at J; junction bases unmatched: 2. The CDR3 region is CASSGGLAGDNEQFF. The sequenced part of the CDR3 DNA is TGCGCCAGCAGCGGGGGACTAGCGGGAGACAATGAG.

This clone was seen ten or more times. CDR3 protein: CASSLSDRPYNEQFF. Incomplete CDR3 DNA: TGCGCCAGCAGCTTGTCGGACAGACCCTACAATGAG. The chain combines TRBV5-1 with TRBJ2-1, with D tentatively TRBD1 (6 bases). The CDR3 end lies 3 residues beyond the end of the read and is filled in from the germline J gene. The V end was cut by 1 base, the J end by 2 bases, with 10 bases between. The germline CDR1 and CDR2 sequences are SGHRS and YFSETQ. The CDR3 runs 15 residues.